This T cell receptor beta chain is drawn from a study of graft-versus-host responses after intestinal transplantation (dated by TCRdb to about 2021). For context, the study as a whole: The transplants that recipients received were multivisceral, liver-intestinal, or isolated intestinal. Every recipient was given anti-thymocyte globulin induction, then maintenance tacrolimus and steroids for roughly three years. Graft-versus-host and host-versus-graft alloreactive T cell clones were tracked in the graft, circulation and bone marrow after intestinal transplantation using bulk TCR-beta CDR3 sequencing. Alloreactive clones were identified by sequencing pre-transplant mixed lymphocyte reaction products and comparing them with unstimulated pre-transplant donor and recipient T cells. A cohort of about two dozen intestinal transplant recipients, including one retransplant, was enrolled, and a few patients lacking pretransplant specimens were excluded. A peak of at least 4% donor T cells among recipient peripheral blood mononuclear cells was the definition used for donor T cell macrochimerism. Samples from a few later patients were sequenced in-house on an Illumina MiSeq with MiXCR processing rather than by the commercial service. What the research found in general, with its limitations: Early after transplant, declines in HvG clones were associated with peak levels of circulating GvH clones. Conclusions were limited by the relatively low number and heterogeneity of intestinal transplant patients. In the allografts of patients with donor T cell macrochimerism, GvH to HvG T cell clonal ratios were high. GvH clones turned up in recipient bone marrow, with some appearing earlier in ileal mucosa or blood, a pattern consistent with an intestinal mucosal origin.

The protocol used for the library was the immunoSEQ multiplex PCR assay. For most patients, high-throughput TCR-beta CDR3 sequencing of genomic DNA was performed by Adaptive Biotechnologies. As for the authors' bioinformatics: TCR sequencing data for more than 15 patients were retrieved from Adaptive's ImmunoSEQ software; a few other patients were processed with MiXCR and VDJtools. Because the origin of CDR3 nucleotide sequences shared between donor and recipient could not be assigned, those sequences were removed. At least 2-fold expansion over unstimulated cells and a minimum CFSE-low frequency of 0.002% (template counts) or 0.001% (read counts) were required for clones to be classified as alloreactive. Clones detected in sequenced pre-transplant spleen, lymph node, or MLR CFSE-low populations of the donor or recipient were defined as mappable. Cumulative frequency of alloreactive clones was calculated as a percentage of all sequences weighted by copy number. TCRdb holds this immuneACCESS table with in-frame rearrangements only. Some clones are missing; in checked studies, unresolved V genes explain under half, and the rest has no known cause. The V and J calls and clone size were taken over from that table, and D and trimming were inferred from the DNA. This sample lists tens of thousands of clones; around 94% were detected once. The ten largest clones add up to about 0.8% of the sample.

Details on this clone: The antigen it binds to is not known. The record has no base qualities; no much larger clone is one base away.

Per the germline V gene, MDHEN is the CDR1 and SYDVKM is the CDR2. Including the terminal cysteine and phenylalanine, the CDR3 comprises 13 residues. Only the CDR3 DNA is retained, 39 bases long and in frame from the first base. The V and J ends are trimmed by 3 bases and 4 bases, leaving 6 bases between them. In the first month after transplant, blood samples were collected up to 4 times, and after that at least monthly when available. This TCR derives from a human patient who received an intestinal transplant, so some T cells may come from the graft donor. The V and J genes are TRBV28 and TRBJ2-2; a tentative D match to TRBD1 spans 5 bases. The material sequenced was PBMCs, taken 16 days after intestinal transplant. The CDR3 region: CASSFRVTGELFF. Here is the DNA: TGTGCCAGCAGTTTCAGGGTCACCGGGGAGCTGTTTTTT.